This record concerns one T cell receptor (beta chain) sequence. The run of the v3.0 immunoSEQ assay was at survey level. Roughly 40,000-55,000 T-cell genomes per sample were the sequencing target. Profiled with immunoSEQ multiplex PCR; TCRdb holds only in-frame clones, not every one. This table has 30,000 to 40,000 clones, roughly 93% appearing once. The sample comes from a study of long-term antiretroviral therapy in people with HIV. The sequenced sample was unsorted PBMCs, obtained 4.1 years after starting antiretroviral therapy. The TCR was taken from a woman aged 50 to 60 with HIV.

The DNA of the CDR3 is TGTGCCGTCTATAGCGGGGGGCTAAGTACTGAGCAGTTCTTC. Encoded protein: CAVYSGGLSTEQFF. V and J are TRBV10-3 and TRBJ2-1; 10 bases are a match to TRBD2. Germline lookup yields CDR1 ENHRY and CDR2 SYGVKD. V gave up 11 bases and J gave up 9 bases; unmatched junction bases: 13. This CDR3 contains 14 residues.